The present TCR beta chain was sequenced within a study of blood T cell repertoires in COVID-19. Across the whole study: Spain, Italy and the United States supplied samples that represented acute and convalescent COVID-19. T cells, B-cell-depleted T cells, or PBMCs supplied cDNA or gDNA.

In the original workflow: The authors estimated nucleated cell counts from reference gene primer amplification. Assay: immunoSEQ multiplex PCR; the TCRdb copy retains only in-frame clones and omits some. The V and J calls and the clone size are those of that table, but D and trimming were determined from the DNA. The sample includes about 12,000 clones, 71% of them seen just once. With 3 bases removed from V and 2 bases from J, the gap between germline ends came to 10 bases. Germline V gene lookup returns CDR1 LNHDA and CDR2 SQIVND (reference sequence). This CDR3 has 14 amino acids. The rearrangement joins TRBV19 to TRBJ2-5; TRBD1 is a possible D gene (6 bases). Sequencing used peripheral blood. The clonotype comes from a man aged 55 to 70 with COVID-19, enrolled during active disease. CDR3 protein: CASSMRQVQETQYF. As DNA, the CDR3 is TGTGCCAGTAGTATGAGACAGGTACAAGAGACCCAGTACTTC.